The clone carrying this T cell receptor beta chain was counted at least ten times. The read stops 3 residues short of the end of the CDR3; the missing end is completed from the germline J gene. Profiled with immunoSEQ multiplex PCR; TCRdb holds only in-frame clones, not every one. The sample has approximately 40,000 clones, none seen only once. The data were obtained in a study of T cell clonality in common variable immunodeficiency. Germline V lookup: CDR1 LGHNA, CDR2 YNFKEQ. This CDR3 region has 16 residues. V dropped 2 bases and J dropped 1; count of bases not matched to a gene: 5. Sequencing was performed on peripheral blood mononuclear cells. The receptor's source is a person aged 18-69 years in good health. The chain joins TRBV4-2 to TRBJ2-7; the match to TRBD2 covers 10 bases. This chain's CDR3 is CASSQSSGGTSYEQYF. Incomplete CDR3 DNA: TGTGCCAGCAGCCAAAGTAGCGGGGGGACTTCCTACGAG.